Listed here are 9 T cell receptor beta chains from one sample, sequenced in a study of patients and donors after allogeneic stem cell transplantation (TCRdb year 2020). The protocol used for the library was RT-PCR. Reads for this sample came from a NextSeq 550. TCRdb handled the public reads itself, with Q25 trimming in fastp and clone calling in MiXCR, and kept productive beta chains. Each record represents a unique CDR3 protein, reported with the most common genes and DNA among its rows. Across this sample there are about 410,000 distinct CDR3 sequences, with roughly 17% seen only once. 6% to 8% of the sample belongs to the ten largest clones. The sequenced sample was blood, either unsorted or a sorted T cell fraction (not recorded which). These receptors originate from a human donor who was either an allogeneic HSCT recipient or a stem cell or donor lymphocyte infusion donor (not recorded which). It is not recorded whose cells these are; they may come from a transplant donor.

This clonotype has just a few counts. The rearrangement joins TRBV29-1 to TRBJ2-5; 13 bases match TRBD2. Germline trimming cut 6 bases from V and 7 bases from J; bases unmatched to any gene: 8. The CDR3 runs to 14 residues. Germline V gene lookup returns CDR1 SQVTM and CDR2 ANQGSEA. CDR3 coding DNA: TGCAGCGTCCCGACTAGCGGGGGGAGTGGGACCCAGTACTTC. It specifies CSVPTSGGSGTQYF.

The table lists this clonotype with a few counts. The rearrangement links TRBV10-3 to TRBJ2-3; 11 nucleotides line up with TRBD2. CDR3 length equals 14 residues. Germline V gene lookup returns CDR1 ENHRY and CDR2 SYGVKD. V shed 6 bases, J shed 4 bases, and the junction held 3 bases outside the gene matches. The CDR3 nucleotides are TGTGCCATCAGCAGACTAGCGGGATCAGATACGCAGTATTTT. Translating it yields CAISRLAGSDTQYF.

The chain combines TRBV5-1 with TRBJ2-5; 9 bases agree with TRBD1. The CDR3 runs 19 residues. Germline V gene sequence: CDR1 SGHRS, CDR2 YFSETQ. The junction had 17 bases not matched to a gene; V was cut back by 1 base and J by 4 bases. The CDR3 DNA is TGCGCCAGCAGCTTGAGGTCCCCGAGACAGGGGGTCTCAGGAGAGACCCAGTACTTC. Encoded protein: CASSLRSPRQGVSGETQYF. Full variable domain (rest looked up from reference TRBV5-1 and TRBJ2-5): KAGVTQTPRYLIKTRGQQVTLSCSPISGHRSVSWYQQTPGQGLQFLFEYFSETQRNKGNFPGRFSGRQFSNSRSEMNVSTLELGDSALYLCASSLRSPRQGVSGETQYFGPGTRLLVL.

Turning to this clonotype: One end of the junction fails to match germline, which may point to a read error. The CDR3 DNA reads as TGCGCCAGCAGCTGGAGGGAGGGCACAGATACGCAGAATTTT. It translates to CASSWREGTDTQNF. The gene calls are TRBV5-1 and TRBJ2-3, with TRBD2 matching over 7 bases. The CDR3 sequence is 14 residues long. Germline V gene data show CDR1 as SGHRS and CDR2 as YFSETQ.

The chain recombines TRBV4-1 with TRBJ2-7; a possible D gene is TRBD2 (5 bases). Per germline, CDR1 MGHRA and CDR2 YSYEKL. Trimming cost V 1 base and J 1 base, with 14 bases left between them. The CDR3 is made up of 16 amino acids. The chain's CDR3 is CASSQVMRGPSYEQYF. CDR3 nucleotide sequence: TGCGCCAGCAGCCAAGTGATGAGAGGGCCGTCCTACGAGCAGTACTTC.

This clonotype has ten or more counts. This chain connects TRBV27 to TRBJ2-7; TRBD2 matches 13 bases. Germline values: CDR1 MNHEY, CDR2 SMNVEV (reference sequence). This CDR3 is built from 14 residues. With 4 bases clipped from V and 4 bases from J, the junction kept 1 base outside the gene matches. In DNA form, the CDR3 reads TGTGCCAGCAGTTCGACTAGCGGGGGGTACGAGCAGTACTTC. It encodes CASSSTSGGYEQYF.

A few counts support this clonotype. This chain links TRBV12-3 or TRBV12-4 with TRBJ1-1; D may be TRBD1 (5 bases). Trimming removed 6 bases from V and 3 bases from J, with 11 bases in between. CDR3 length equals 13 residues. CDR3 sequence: CASSSGKYTEAFF. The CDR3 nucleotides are TGTGCCAGCAGCTCAGGGAAGTACACTGAAGCTTTCTTT.

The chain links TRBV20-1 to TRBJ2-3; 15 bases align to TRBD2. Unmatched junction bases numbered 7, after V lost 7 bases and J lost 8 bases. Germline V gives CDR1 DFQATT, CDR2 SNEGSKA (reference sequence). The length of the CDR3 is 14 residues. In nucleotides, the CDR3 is TGCAGTGGGACGCCGGGACTAGCGGGGGGTACGCAGTATTTT. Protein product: CSGTPGLAGGTQYF.

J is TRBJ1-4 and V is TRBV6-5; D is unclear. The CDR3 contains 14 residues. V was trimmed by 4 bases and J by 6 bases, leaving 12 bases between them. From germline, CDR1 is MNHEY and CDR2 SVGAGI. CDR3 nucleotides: TGTGCCAGCAGTTCCGGTTTTGAGGATGAAAAACTGTTTTTT. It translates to CASSSGFEDEKLFF.